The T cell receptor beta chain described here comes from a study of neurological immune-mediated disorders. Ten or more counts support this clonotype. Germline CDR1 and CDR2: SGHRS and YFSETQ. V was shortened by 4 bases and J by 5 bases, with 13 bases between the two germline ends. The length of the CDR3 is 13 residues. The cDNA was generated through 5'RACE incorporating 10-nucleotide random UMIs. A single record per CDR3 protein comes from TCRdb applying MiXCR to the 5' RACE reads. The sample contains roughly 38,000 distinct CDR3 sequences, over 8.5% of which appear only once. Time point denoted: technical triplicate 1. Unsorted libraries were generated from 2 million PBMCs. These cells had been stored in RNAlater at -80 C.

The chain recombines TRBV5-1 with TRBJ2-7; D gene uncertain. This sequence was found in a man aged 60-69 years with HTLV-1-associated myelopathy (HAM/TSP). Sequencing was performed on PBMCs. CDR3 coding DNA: TGCGCCAGCAGCCGGACGGCTTGGGACGAGCAGTACTTC. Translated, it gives CASSRTAWDEQYF.